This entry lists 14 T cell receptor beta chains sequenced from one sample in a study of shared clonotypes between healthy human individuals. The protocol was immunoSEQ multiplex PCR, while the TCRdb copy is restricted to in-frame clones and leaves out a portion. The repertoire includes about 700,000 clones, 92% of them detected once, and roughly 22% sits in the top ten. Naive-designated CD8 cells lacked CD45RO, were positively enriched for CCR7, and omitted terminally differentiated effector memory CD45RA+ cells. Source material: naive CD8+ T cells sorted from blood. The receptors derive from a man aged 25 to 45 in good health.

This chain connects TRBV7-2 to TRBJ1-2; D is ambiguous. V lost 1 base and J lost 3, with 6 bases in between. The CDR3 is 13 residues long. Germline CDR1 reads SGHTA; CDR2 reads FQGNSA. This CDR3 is CASSLGRYYGYTF. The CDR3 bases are TGTGCCAGCAGCTTAGGGCGGTACTATGGCTACACCTTC.

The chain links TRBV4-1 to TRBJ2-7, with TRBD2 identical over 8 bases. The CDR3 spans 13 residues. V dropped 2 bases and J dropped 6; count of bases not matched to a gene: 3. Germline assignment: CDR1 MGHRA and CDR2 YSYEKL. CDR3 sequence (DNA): TGCGCCAGCAGCCAACTAGCGGGCTTCGAGCAGTACTTC. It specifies CASSQLAGFEQYF.

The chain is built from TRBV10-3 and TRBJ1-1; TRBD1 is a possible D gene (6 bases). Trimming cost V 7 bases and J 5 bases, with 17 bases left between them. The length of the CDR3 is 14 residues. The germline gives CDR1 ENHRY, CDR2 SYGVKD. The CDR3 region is CAINWGGLGTEAFF. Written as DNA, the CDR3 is TGTGCCATCAATTGGGGGGGGCTGGGTACTGAAGCTTTCTTT.

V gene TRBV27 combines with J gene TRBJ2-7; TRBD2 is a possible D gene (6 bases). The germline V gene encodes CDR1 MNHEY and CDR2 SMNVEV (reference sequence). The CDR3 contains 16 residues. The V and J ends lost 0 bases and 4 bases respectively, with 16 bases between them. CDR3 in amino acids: CASSLSSGEVIYEQYF. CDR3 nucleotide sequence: TGTGCCAGCAGTTTATCCTCGGGGGAGGTTATATACGAGCAGTACTTC.

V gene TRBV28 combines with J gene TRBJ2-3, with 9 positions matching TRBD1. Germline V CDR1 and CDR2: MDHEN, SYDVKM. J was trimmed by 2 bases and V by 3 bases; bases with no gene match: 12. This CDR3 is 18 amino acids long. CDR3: CASSFSISDRGVTDTQYF. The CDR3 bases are TGTGCCAGCAGTTTCTCGATTTCGGACAGGGGTGTCACAGATACGCAGTATTTT.

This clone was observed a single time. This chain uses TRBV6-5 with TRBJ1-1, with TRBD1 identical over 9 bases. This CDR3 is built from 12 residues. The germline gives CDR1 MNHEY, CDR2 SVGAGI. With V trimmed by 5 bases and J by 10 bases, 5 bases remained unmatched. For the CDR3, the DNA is TGTGCCAGCAGTACAGGGGGCATGGTAGCTTTCTTT. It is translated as CASSTGGMVAFF.

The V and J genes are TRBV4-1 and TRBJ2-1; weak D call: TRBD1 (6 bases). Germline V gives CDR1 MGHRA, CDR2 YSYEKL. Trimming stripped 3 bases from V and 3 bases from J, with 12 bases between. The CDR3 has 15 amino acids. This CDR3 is CASSQPGVYYNEQFF. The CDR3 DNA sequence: TGCGCCAGCAGCCAGCCAGGGGTGTACTACAATGAGCAGTTCTTC.

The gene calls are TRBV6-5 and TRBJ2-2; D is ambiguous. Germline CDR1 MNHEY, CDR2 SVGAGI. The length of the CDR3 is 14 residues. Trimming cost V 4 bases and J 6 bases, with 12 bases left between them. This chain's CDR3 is CASSSDYVAGELFF. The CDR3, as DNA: TGTGCCAGCAGTTCCGATTACGTTGCCGGGGAGCTGTTTTTT.

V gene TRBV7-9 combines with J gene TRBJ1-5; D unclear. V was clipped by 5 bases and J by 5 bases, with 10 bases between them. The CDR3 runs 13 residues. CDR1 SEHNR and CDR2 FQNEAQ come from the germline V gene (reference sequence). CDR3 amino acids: CASSLIPDQPQHF. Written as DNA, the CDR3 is TGTGCCAGCAGCCTTATACCGGATCAGCCCCAGCATTTT.

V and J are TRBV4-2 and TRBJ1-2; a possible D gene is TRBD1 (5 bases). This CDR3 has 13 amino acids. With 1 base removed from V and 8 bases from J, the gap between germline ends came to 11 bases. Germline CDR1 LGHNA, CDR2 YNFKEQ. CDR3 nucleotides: TGTGCCAGCAGCCAAGTCGGGGGTGAAGGCTACACCTTC. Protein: CASSQVGGEGYTF.

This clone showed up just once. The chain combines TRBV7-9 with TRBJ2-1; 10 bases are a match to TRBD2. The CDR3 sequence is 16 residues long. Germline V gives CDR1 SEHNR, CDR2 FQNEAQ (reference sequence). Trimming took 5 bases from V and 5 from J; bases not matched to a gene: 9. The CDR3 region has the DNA TGTGCCAGCAGCCCTAGAGGGCTAGCGGGAGACAATGAGCAGTTCTTC. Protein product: CASSPRGLAGDNEQFF.

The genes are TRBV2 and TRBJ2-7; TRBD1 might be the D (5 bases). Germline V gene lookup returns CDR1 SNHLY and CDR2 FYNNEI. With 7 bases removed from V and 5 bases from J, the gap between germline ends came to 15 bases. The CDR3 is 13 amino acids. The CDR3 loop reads CASIGGRAHEQYF. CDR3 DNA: TGTGCCAGCATTGGTGGCAGGGCCCACGAGCAGTACTTC.

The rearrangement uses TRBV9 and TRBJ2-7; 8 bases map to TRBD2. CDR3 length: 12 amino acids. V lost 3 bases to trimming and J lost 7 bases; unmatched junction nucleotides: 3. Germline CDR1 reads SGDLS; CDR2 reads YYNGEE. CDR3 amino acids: CASSEPGGEQYF. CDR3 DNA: TGTGCCAGCAGCGAACCGGGGGGGGAGCAGTACTTC.

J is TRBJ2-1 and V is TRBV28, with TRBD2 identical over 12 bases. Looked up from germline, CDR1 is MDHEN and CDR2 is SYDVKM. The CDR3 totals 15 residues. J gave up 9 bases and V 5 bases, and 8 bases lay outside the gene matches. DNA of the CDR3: TGTGCCAGCAGTCGGCCGGGACTAGCGGGTTTTGAGCAGTTCTTC. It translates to CASSRPGLAGFEQFF.